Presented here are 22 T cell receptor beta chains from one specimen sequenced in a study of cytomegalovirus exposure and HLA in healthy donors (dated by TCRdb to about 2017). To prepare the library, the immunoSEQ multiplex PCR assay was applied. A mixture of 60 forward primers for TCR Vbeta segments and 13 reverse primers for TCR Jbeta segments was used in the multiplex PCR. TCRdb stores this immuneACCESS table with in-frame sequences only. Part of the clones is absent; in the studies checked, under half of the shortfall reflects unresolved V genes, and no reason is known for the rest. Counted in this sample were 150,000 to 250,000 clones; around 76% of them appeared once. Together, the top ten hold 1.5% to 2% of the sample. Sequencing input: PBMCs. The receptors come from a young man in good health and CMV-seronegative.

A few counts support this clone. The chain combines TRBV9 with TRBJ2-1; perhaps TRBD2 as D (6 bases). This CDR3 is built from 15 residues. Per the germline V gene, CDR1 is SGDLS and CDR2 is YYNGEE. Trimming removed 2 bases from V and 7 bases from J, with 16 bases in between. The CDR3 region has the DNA TGTGCCAGCAGCGTGTCTAGCGCACTAGGGAATGAGCAGTTCTTC. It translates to CASSVSSALGNEQFF.

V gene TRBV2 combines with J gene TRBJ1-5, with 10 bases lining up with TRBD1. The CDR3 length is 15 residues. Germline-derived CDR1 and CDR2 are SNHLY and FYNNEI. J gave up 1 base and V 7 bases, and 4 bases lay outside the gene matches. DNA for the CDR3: TGTGCCAGCACCGACAGGGGGCAAAGCAATCAGCCCCAGCATTTT. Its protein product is CASTDRGQSNQPQHF.

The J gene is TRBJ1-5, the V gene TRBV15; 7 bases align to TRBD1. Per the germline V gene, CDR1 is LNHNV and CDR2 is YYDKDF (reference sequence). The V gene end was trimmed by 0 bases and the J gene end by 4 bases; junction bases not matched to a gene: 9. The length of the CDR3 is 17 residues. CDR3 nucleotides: TGTGCCACCAGCAGAGATCCAGGGGGTGGCTTTAATCAGCCCCAGCATTTT. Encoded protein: CATSRDPGGGFNQPQHF. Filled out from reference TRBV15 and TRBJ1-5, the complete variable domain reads DAMVIQNPRYQVTQFGKPVTLSCSQTLNHNVMYWYQQKSSQAPKLLFHYYDKDFNNEADTPDNFQSRRPNTSFCFLDIRSPGLGDTAMYLCATSRDPGGGFNQPQHFGDGTRLSIL.

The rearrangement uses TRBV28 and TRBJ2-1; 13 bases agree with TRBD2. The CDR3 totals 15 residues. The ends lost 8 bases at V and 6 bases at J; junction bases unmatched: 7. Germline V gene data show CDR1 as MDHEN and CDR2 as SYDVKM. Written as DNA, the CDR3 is TGTGCCAGCGGGACTAGCGGGAAGGTTCGCAATGAGCAGTTCTTC. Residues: CASGTSGKVRNEQFF.

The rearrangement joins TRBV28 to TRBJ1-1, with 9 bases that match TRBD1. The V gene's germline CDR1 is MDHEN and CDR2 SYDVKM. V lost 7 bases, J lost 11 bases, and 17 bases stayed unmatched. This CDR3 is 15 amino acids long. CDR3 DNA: TGTGCCAGCACACCACCCTACAACAGGGGGCCGCGGGCTTTCTTT. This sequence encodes CASTPPYNRGPRAFF.

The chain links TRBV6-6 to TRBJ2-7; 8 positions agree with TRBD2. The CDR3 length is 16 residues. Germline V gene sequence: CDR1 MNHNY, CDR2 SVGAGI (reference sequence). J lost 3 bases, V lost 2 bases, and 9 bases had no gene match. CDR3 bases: TGTGCCAGCAGTTACCGGGGGACTAGATTCTTCTACGAGCAGTACTTC. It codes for CASSYRGTRFFYEQYF.

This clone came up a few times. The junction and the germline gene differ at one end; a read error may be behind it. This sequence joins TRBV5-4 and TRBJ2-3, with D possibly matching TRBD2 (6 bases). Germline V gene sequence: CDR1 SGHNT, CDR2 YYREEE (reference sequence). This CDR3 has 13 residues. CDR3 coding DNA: TGTGCCAGCAGCGTTGGGACTGAAGTTAGTCGGCATTTT. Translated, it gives CASSVGTEVSRHF.

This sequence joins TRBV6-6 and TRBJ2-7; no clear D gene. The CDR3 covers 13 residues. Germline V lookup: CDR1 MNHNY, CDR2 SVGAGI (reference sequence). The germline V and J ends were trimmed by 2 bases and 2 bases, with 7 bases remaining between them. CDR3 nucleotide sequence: TGTGCCAGCAGTTACCCGGTCGCCTACGAGCAGTACTTC. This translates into CASSYPVAYEQYF.

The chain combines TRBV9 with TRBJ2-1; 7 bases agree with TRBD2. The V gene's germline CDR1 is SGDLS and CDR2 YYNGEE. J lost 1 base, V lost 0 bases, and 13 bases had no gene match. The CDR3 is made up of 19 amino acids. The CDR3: CASSVEASGPPGSYNEQFF. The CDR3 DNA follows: TGTGCCAGCAGCGTAGAGGCTAGCGGTCCTCCGGGGTCCTACAATGAGCAGTTCTTC.

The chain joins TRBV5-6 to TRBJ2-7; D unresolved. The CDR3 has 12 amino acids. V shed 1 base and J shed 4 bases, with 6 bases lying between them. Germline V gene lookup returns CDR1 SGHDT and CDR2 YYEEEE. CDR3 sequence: CASSLRSYEQYF. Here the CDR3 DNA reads TGTGCCAGCAGCTTGCGGTCTTACGAGCAGTACTTC.

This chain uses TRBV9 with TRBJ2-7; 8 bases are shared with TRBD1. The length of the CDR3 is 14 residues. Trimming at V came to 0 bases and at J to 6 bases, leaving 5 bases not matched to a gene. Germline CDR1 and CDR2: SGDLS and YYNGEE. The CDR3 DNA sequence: TGTGCCAGCAGCGTAGTGGGACAGGCTCTCGAGCAGTACTTC. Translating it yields CASSVVGQALEQYF.

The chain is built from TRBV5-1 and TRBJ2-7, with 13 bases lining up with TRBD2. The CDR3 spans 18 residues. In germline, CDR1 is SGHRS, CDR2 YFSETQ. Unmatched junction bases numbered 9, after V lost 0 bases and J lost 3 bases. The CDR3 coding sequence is TGCGCCAGCAGCTTGGCCGGGACTAGCGGGATTGTTGGCTACGAGCAGTACTTC. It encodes CASSLAGTSGIVGYEQYF.

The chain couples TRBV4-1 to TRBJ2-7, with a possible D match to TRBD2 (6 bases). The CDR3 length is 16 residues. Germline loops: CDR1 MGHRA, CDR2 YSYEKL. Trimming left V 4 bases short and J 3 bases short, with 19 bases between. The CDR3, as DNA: TGCGCCAGCAGCCCAAGAAAAAGAACTAGCCACTACGAGCAGTACTTC. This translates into CASSPRKRTSHYEQYF.

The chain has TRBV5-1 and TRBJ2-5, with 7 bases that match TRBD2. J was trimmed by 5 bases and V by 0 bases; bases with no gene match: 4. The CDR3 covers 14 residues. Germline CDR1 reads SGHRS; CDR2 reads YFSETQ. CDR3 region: CASSLGGRRETQYF. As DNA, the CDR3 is TGCGCCAGCAGCTTGGGCGGGAGAAGGGAGACCCAGTACTTC.

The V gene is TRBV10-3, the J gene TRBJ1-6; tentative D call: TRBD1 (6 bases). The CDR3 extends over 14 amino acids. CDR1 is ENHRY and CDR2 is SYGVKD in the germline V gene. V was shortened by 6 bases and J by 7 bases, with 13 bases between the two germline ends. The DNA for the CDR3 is TGTGCCATCAGAACCGGGACATCAAATTCACCCCTCCACTTT. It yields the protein CAIRTGTSNSPLHF.

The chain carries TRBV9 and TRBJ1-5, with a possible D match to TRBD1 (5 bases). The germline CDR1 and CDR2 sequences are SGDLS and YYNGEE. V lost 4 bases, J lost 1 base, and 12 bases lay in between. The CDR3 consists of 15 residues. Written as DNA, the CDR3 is TGTGCCAGCAGCCCAAATCAGGGAAGCAATCAGCCCCAGCATTTT. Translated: CASSPNQGSNQPQHF.

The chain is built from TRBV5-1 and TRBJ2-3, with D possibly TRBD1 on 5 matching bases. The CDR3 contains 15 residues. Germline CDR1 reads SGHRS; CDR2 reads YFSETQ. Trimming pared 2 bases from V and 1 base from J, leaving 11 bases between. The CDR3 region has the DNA TGCGCCAGCAGCTTTGGCAGGGCCGGCACAGATACGCAGTATTTT. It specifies CASSFGRAGTDTQYF.

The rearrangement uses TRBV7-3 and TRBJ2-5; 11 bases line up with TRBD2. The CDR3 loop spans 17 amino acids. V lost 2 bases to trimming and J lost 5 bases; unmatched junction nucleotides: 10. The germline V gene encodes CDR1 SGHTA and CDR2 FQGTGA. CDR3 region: CASSLGASGRPGETQYF. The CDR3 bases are TGTGCCAGCAGCTTAGGGGCTAGCGGGAGGCCGGGGGAGACCCAGTACTTC.

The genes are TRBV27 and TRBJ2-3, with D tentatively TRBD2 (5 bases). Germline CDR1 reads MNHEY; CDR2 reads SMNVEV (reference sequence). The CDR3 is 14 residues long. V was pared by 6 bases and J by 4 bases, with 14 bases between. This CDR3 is CASSLGLAPDTQYF. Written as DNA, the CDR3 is TGTGCCAGCAGCTTGGGTCTAGCTCCAGATACGCAGTATTTT.

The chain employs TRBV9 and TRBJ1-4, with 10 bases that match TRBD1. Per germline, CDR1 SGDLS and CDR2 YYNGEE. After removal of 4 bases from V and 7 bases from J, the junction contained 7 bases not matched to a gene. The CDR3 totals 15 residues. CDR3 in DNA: TGTGCCAGCAGCACGGGGACAGGGGATGGTGAAAAACTGTTTTTT. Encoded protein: CASSTGTGDGEKLFF. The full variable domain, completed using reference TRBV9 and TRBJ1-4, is DSGVTQTPKHLITATGQRVTLRCSPRSGDLSVYWYQQSLDQGLQFLIQYYNGEERAKGNILERFSAQQFPDLHSELNLSSLELGDSALYFCASSTGTGDGEKLFFGSGTQLSVL.

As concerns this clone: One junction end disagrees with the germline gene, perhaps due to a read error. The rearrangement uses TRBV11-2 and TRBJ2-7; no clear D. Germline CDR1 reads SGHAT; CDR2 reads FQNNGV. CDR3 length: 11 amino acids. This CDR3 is CASSLVQVPFF. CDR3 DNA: TGTGCCAGCAGCTTAGTCCAGGTCCCCTTCTTC.

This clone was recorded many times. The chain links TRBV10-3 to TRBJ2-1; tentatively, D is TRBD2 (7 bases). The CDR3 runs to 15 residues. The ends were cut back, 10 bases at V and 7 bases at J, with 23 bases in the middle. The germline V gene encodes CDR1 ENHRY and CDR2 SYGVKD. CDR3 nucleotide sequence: TGTGCCACGGGGGTTGGGCAGGGAGGGGGAAATGAGCAGTTCTTC. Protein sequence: CATGVGQGGGNEQFF.